Following are 5 T cell receptor beta chains from one sample sequenced in a study of cytomegalovirus exposure and HLA in healthy donors (dated by TCRdb to the late 2010s). Library creation used the immunoSEQ multiplex PCR assay. The multiplex PCR relied on a mix of 60 forward primers for TCR Vbeta segments and 13 reverse primers for TCR Jbeta segments. TCRdb provides this immuneACCESS table in a form limited to in-frame rearrangements. Some clones are lacking; in checked studies, under half of them reflect an unresolved V gene, and why the rest are absent is not known. Counted in this sample were about 170,000 clones; more than 80% of them appeared once. Of the sample, 0.77% falls within the top ten clones. Sequencing was done on a sample of PBMCs. The receptors were sampled from a woman aged 18 to 35 in good health and CMV-seronegative.

This clone was recorded only once. The chain combines TRBV5-6 with TRBJ2-3; D remains unclear. This CDR3 is 13 amino acids long. V was cut by 0 bases and J by 11 bases, with 13 bases left in between. Germline V CDR1 and CDR2: SGHDT, YYEEEE. CDR3 loop: CASSLARSIGQYF. The DNA for the CDR3 is TGTGCCAGCAGCTTGGCACGGTCCATCGGGCAGTATTTT.

This chain links TRBV5-1 with TRBJ1-5; the D gene is possibly TRBD1 (5 bases). The germline V gene encodes CDR1 SGHRS and CDR2 YFSETQ. This CDR3 contains 14 residues. Deletions cut 0 bases from V and 7 bases from J, with 11 bases between. CDR3 protein: CASSLGGSNQPQHF. CDR3 DNA: TGCGCCAGCAGCTTGGGGGGCAGTAACCAGCCCCAGCATTTT.

V is TRBV5-1 and J is TRBJ2-3; 9 nucleotides match TRBD2. The CDR3 covers 15 residues. CDR1 is SGHRS and CDR2 is YFSETQ in the germline V gene. J lost 9 bases, V lost 0 bases, and 8 bases had no gene match. CDR3 sequence (DNA): TGCGCCAGCAGCTTGGGACTAGCGGCAGAACCCACGCAGTATTTT. It translates to CASSLGLAAEPTQYF.

The rearrangement links TRBV27 to TRBJ2-7; 12 bases are a match to TRBD2. The CDR3 runs 15 residues. V shed 4 bases, J shed 2 bases, and the junction held 3 bases outside the gene matches. Germline loops: CDR1 MNHEY, CDR2 SMNVEV (reference sequence). The DNA for the CDR3 is TGTGCCAGCAGTTCTAGCGGGAGGGCCGCCTACGAGCAGTACTTC. Translated: CASSSSGRAAYEQYF.

This clone was picked up a small number of times. This rearrangement joins TRBV5-1 to TRBJ2-7, with unresolved D. The CDR3 is 14 residues long. The germline gives CDR1 SGHRS, CDR2 YFSETQ. The germline V and J ends were trimmed by 0 bases and 4 bases, with 11 bases remaining between them. In nucleotides, the CDR3 is TGCGCCAGCAGCTTGGGATCCCCGAGTTACGAGCAGTACTTC. It codes for CASSLGSPSYEQYF.